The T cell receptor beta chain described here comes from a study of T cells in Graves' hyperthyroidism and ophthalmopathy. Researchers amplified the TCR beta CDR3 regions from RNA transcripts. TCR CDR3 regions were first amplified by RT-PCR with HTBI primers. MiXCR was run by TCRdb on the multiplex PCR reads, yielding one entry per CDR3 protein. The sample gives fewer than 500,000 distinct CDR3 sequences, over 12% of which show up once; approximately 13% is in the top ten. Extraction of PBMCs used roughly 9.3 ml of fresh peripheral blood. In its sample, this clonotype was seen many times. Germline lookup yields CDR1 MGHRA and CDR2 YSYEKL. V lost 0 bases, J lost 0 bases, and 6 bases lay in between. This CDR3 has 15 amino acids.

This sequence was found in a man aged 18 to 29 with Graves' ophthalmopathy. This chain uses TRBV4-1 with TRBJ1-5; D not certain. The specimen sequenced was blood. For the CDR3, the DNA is TGCGCCAGCAGCCAAGAGGGTAATAGCAATCAGCCCCAGCATTTT. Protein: CASSQEGNSNQPQHF.